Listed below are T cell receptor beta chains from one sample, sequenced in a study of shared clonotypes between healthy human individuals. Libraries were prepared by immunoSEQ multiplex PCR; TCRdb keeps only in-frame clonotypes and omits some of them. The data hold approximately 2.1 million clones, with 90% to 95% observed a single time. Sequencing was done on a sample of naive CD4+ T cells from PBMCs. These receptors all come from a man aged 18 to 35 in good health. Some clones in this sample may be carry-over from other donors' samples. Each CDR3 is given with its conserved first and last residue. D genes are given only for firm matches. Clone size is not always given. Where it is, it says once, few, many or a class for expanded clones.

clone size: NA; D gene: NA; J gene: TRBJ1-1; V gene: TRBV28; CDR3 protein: CASRSGTVNTEAFF; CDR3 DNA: TGTGCCAGCAGATCCGGGACGGTGAACACTGAAGCTTTCTTT
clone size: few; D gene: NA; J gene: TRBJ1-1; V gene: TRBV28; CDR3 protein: CASSQQGTEAFF; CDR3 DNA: TGTGCCAGCAGTCAACAGGGTACTGAAGCTTTCTTT
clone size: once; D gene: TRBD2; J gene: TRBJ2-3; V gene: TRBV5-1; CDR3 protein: CASSPPGGAGRGHTDTQYF; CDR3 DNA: TGCGCCAGCAGCCCCCCGGGGGGGGCTGGGCGAGGGCATACAGATACGCAGTATTTT
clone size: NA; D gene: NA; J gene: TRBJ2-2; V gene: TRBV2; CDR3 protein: CASRGRETGELFF; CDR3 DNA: TGTGCCAGCAGGGGCCGCGAAACCGGGGAGCTGTTTTTT
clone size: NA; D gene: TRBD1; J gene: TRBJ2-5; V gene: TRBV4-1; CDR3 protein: CASSQVVGGASQYF; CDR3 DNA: TGCGCCAGCAGCCAAGTCGTAGGGGGCGCATCCCAGTACTTC
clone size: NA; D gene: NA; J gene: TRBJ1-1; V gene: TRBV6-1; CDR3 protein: CASNPGMNTEAFF; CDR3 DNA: TGTGCCAGCAACCCGGGAATGAACACTGAAGCTTTCTTT
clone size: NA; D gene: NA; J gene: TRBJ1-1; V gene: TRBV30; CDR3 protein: CAWLGLDWSSEAFF; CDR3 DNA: TGTGCCTGGTTGGGGCTAGATTGGAGCAGTGAAGCTTTCTTT
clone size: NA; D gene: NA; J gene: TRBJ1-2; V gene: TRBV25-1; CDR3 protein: CASSGAPPNYGYTF; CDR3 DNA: TGTGCCAGCTCCGGGGCCCCTCCTAACTATGGCTACACCTTC
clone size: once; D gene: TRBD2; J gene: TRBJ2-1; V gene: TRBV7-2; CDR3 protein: CASSLAGTSVHEQFF; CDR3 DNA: TGTGCCAGCAGCTTAGCAGGGACTAGCGTCCATGAGCAGTTCTTC
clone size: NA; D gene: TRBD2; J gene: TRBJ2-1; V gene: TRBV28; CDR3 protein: CASSSGGRADEQFF; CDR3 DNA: TGTGCCAGCTCGTCCGGCGGGAGGGCCGATGAGCAGTTCTTC
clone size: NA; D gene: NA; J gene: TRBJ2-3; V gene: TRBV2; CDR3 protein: CASRRADTQYF; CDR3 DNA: TGTGCCAGCAGGCGGGCAGATACGCAGTATTTT
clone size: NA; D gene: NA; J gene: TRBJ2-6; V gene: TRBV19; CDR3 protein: CASSIVGRFSGANVLTF; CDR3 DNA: TGTGCCAGTAGTATAGTCGGCAGGTTCTCTGGGGCCAACGTCCTGACTTTC
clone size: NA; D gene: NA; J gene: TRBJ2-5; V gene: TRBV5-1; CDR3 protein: CASSSGRGSETQYF; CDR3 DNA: TGCGCCAGCAGCTCCGGCAGGGGATCGGAGACCCAGTACTTC
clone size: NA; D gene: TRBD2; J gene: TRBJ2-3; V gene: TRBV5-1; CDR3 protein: CASSLGTSGRAGWNTQYF; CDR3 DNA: TGCGCCAGCAGCCTTGGGACTAGCGGGAGGGCCGGGTGGAATACGCAGTATTTT
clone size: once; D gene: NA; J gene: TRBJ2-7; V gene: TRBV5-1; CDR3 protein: CASSPNRDYEQYF; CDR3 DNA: TGCGCCAGCAGCCCTAACAGGGATTACGAGCAGTACTTC
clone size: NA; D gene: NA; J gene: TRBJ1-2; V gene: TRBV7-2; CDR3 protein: CASSLDPGLEGYTF; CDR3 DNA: TGTGCCAGCAGCTTAGATCCCGGGCTGGAAGGCTACACCTTC
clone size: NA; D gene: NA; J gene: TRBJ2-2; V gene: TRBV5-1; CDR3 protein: CASSLALGTGELFF; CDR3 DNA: TGCGCCAGCAGCTTGGCGCTAGGTACCGGGGAGCTGTTTTTT
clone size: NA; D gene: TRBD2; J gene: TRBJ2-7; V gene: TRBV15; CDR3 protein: CATSRSSGLSYEQYF; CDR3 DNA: TGTGCCACCAGCAGAAGTAGCGGGTTGTCTTACGAGCAGTACTTC
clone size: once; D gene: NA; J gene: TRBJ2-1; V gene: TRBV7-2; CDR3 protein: CASSLGGVSNEQFF; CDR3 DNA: TGTGCCAGCAGCTTAGGGGGGGTCTCCAATGAGCAGTTCTTC
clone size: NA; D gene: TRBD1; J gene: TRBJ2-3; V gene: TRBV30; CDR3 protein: CAWSGQVITDTQYF; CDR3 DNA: TGTGCCTGGAGCGGACAGGTTATTACAGATACGCAGTATTTT
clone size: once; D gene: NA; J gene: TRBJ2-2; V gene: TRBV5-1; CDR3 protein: CASSLATGQAGELFF; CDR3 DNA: TGCGCCAGCAGCTTGGCCACAGGGCAGGCCGGGGAGCTGTTTTTT